This section outlines one TCR beta chain sequence together with its context. The antigen remains unidentified. This may be a read error: a much more frequent sequence differs by one nucleotide. The data belong to a study of immune heterogeneity within non-small cell lung tumors. Study results and caveats: Identical dominant CDR3 beta clonotypes were found repeatedly across the tumor sites of a single patient, and these appeared alongside high-frequency clones that were unique to particular tumor locations. Different patients shared few of their high-frequency T-cell receptor beta clonotypes.

The CDR3 totals 15 residues. Germline loops: CDR1 SGHTA, CDR2 FQGNSA. It was with 32 V and 13 J primers that multiplex PCR amplified TCR beta CDR3. TCRdb fed the multiplex PCR reads into MiXCR, producing one record per CDR3 protein. The sample has some 9,900 distinct CDR3 sequences; more than 25% are singletons. At about 600 ng per sample, bulk tumor genomic DNA provided the template. Biopsies that were spaced far apart were taken, several per primary tumor, during surgery. The cohort was untreated, with newly diagnosed non-small cell lung cancer undergoing curative surgery. Newly diagnosed patients with non-small cell lung cancer who were having surgery with curative intent served as donors.

This receptor was obtained from a woman aged 50 to 65 with non-small cell lung cancer. The sequenced sample was lung tumor tissue. This sequence joins TRBV7-2 and TRBJ1-2; no firm D call. The CDR3 DNA reads TGTGCCAGCAGCCTCATTGGGAGAGCTAACTATGTCTACACCTTC. Protein sequence: CASSLIGRANYVYTF.